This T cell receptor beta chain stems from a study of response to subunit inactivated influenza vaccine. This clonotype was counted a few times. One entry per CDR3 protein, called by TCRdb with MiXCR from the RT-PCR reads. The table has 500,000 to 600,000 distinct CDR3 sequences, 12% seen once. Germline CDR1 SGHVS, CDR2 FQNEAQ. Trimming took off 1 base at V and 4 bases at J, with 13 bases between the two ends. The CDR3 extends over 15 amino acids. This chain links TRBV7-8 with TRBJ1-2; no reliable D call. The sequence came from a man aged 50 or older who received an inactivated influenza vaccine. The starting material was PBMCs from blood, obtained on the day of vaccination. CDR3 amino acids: CASSLGGGHSYGYTF. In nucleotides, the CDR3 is TGTGCCAGCAGCTTAGGCGGCGGGCATTCCTATGGCTACACCTTC.